The entry that follows covers one TCR beta chain sequence. Its antigen remains unidentified. This sample was included in a study of OX40 agonist ivuxolimab in advanced cancers. As for the study in general: In this trial design, patients received ivuxolimab intravenously at 0.01 to 10 mg/kg every 2 weeks. The dose-escalation cohort had hepatocellular carcinoma, melanoma, renal cell or head and neck cancer.

V lost 1 base and J lost 8, with 8 bases in between. This CDR3 has 12 residues. Germline V gene data show CDR1 as SGHDN and CDR2 as FVKESK. Measured with immunoSEQ multiplex PCR; TCRdb has only the in-frame clones, and not every one. The top ten clones hold 15% to 20% of a sample with around 22,000 clones, approximately 85% of them seen once. Study-wide results and limits: Individuals who were partial responders at 0.1-3.0 mg/kg had clonal expansion that ranked among the lowest.

Patients were excluded for autoimmune disease history or systemic immunosuppression. The sequencing used CD4+ or CD8+ T cells sorted from blood, collected in a trial of the OX40 agonist ivuxolimab. The J gene is TRBJ1-2, the V gene TRBV14; D is possibly TRBD1 (6 bases). The source is an adult with an advanced solid tumor such as melanoma, head and neck, liver or kidney cancer. The CDR3 loop is CASSQGGGGYTF. CDR3 bases: TGTGCCAGCAGCCAAGGGGGGGGCGGCTACACCTTC.